The 9 T cell receptor beta chains listed next were all sequenced from one sample in a study of blood T cell repertoires in COVID-19. Assay used: immunoSEQ multiplex PCR; TCRdb lists only in-frame clones, some missing. The data contain some 52,000 clones, about nine tenths of them singletons. The sample taken for sequencing was peripheral blood. These receptors all come from a man between 65 and 79 years old with acute or convalescent COVID-19.

The chain couples TRBV11-2 to TRBJ1-6; 12 bases fit TRBD1. With 3 bases clipped from V and 9 bases from J, the junction kept 6 bases outside the gene matches. CDR3 size: 16 residues. The germline CDR1 and CDR2 sequences are SGHAT and FQNNGV. CDR3 nucleotide sequence: TGTGCCAGCAGCTTGGGACAGGGGGCGATGGGTTCACCCCTCCACTTT. Translating gives CASSLGQGAMGSPLHF.

The rearrangement joins TRBV2 to TRBJ1-4; weak D call: TRBD1 (5 bases). Trimming removed 6 bases at V and 3 bases at J, with 20 bases between. Germline V gene sequence: CDR1 SNHLY, CDR2 FYNNEI. There are 17 residues in the CDR3. The CDR3, as DNA: TGTGCCAGCAGCCTCGGGACTGGACGACGCTCTAATGAAAAACTGTTTTTT. Its translation is CASSLGTGRRSNEKLFF.

J is TRBJ2-3 and V is TRBV7-2, with 11 positions matching TRBD2. CDR1 and CDR2 from the germline V gene are SGHTA and FQGNSA. The V gene end was trimmed by 5 bases and the J gene end by 2 bases; junction bases not matched to a gene: 3. CDR3 size: 15 residues. The CDR3 spells CASSSSGGDTDTQYF. The DNA for the CDR3 is TGTGCCAGCAGCAGTAGCGGGGGGGACACAGATACGCAGTATTTT.

The rearrangement joins TRBV3-1 (or the pseudogene TRBV3-2) to TRBJ2-7; no reliable D call. Trimming pared 4 bases from V and 4 bases from J, leaving 17 bases between. This CDR3 has 15 amino acids. The germline V gene has CDR1 LGHDT and CDR2 YNNKEL (reference sequence). CDR3 coding DNA: TGTGCCAGCAGCCCCGCTCCAGGTACATTGTACGAGCAGTACGTC. Protein sequence: CASSPAPGTLYEQYV.

The genes are TRBV2 and TRBJ2-3, with no clear D. CDR1 and CDR2 from the germline V gene are SNHLY and FYNNEI. V was pared by 2 bases and J by 6 bases, with 6 bases between. The CDR3 runs 12 residues. In nucleotides, the CDR3 is TGTGCCAGCAGTGAATCTCGGGATACGCAGTATTTT. This sequence encodes CASSESRDTQYF.

The V call is TRBV5-8, the J call TRBJ2-3, with D perhaps matching TRBD2 (5 bases). The germline gives CDR1 SGHTS, CDR2 YDEGEE. There are 16 residues in the CDR3. The V end was cut by 0 bases, the J end by 6 bases, with 17 bases between. The CDR3 spells CASSLAKVMGADTQYF. For the CDR3, the DNA is TGTGCCAGCAGCTTGGCCAAGGTAATGGGAGCGGATACGCAGTATTTT.

In DNA form, the CDR3 reads TGCGCCAGCAGCCAGCCGGGACAGGGGGACTATGGCTACACCTTC. This gives the protein CASSQPGQGDYGYTF. V is TRBV4-3 and J is TRBJ1-2; 11 bases match TRBD1. The CDR3 spans 15 residues. In germline, CDR1 is LGHNA, CDR2 YSLEER. With V trimmed by 3 bases and J by 3 bases, 3 bases remained unmatched.

This chain joins TRBV5-1 and TRBJ2-5; 14 bases are a match to TRBD2. CDR1 and CDR2 (germline): SGHRS, YFSETQ. The CDR3 sequence is 16 residues long. Losses at the gene ends were 3 bases for V and 4 bases for J; bases not matched to a gene: 5. CDR3 protein: CASSYSGTSGRETQYF. The CDR3 DNA reads TGCGCCAGCAGCTACTCCGGGACTAGCGGGAGAGAGACCCAGTACTTC.

The chain has TRBV27 and TRBJ2-1; 14 bases are a match to TRBD2. The CDR3 extends over 21 amino acids. CDR1 and CDR2 from the germline V gene are MNHEY and SMNVEV (reference sequence). V lost 0 bases to trimming and J lost 12 bases; unmatched junction nucleotides: 22. CDR3 sequence: CASSLSPYTLGTSGRLLGQFF. The CDR3 DNA reads as TGTGCCAGCAGTTTATCCCCATATACCCTCGGGACTAGCGGGAGACTGTTAGGGCAGTTCTTC.